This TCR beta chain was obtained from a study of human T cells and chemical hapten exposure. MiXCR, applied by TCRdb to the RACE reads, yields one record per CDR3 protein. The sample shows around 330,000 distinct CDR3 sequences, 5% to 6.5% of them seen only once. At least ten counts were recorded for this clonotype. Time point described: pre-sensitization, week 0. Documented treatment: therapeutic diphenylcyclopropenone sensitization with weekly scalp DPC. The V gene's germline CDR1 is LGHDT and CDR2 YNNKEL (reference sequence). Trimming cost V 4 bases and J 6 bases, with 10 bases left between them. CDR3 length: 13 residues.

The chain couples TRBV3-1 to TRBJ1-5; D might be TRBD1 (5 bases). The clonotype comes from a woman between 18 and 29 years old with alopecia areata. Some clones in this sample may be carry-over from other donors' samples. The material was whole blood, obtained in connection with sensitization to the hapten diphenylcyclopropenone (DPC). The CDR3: CASSRGGFQPQHF. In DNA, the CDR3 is TGTGCCAGCAGCCGGGGGGGGTTTCAGCCCCAGCATTTT.